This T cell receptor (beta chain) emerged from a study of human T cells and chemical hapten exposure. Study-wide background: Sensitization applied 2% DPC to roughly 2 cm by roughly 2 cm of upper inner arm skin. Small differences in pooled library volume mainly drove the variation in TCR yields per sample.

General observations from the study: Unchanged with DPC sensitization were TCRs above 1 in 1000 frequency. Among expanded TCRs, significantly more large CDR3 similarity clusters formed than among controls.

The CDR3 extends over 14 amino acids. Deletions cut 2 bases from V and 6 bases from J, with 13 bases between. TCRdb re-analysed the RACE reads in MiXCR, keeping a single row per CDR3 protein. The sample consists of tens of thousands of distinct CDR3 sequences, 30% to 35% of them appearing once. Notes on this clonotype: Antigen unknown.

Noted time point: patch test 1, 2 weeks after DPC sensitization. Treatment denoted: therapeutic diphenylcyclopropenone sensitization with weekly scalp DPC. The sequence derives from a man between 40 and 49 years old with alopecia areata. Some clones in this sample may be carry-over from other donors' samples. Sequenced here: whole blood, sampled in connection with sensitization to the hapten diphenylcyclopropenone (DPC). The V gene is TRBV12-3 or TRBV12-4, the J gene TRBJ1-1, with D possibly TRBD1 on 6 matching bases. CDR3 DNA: TGTGCCAGCAGTTTATTACCGCCAGGGGCTGAAGCTTTCTTT. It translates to CASSLLPPGAEAFF.